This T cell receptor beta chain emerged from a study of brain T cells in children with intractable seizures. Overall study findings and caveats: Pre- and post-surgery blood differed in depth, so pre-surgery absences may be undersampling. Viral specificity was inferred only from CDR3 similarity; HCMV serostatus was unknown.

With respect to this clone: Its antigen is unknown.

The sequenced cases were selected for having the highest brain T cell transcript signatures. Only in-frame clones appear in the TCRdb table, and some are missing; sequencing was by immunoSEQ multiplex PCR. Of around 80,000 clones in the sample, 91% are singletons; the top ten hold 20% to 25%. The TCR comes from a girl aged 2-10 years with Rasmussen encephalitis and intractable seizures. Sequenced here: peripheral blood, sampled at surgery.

In DNA form, the CDR3 reads TGCAGCGTTGAGACAGCGATGAACATTCAGTACTTC. It is translated as CSVETAMNIQYF. The rearrangement uses TRBV29-1 and TRBJ2-4, with D maybe TRBD1 (5 bases). CDR1 SQVTM and CDR2 ANQGSEA come from the germline V gene. V was shortened by 3 bases and J by 7 bases, with 10 bases between the two germline ends. The CDR3 consists of 12 residues.